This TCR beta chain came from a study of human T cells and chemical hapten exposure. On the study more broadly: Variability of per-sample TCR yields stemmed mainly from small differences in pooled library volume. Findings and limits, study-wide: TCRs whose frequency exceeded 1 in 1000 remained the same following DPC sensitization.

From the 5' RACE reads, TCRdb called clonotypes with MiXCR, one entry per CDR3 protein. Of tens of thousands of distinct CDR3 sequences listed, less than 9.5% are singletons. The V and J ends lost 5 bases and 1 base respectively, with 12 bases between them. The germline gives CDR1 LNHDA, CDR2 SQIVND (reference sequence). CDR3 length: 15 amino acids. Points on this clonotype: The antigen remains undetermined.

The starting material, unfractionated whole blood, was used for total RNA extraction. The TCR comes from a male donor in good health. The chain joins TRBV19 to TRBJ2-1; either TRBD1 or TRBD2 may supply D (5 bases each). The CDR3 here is CASSFGADSYNEQFF. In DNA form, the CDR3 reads TGTGCCAGTAGTTTCGGGGCGGATTCCTACAATGAGCAGTTCTTC.